This TCR beta chain was recorded in a study of cytomegalovirus exposure and HLA in healthy donors. Study results and limitations: Presence/absence comparisons presumed near-even sequencing depth among donors. As a later analysis showed, a missense DCLRE1C variant was linked to trimming of TCR beta V- and J-genes.

With regard to this clone: The antigen is unknown.

CDR3 length: 14 residues. V trimming: 4 bases; J trimming: 3 bases; junction bases outside the gene matches: 2. CDR1 SGDLS and CDR2 YYNGEE come from the germline V gene. The PCR ran on 60 Vbeta and 13 Jbeta primers. Generated by immunoSEQ multiplex PCR, the TCRdb table keeps only in-frame clones and is missing some. This sample has fewer than 150,000 clones, with 70% to 85% found just once. This clonotype originated in a woman aged 40 to 55 in good health and CMV-seropositive. Sequencing was done on a sample of PBMCs. This chain connects TRBV9 to TRBJ2-5, with 11 bases that match TRBD2. The chain's CDR3 is CASSSTSGKETQYF. In DNA, the CDR3 is TGTGCCAGCAGCTCGACTAGCGGGAAAGAGACCCAGTACTTC. Filled out from reference TRBV9 and TRBJ2-5, the complete variable domain reads DSGVTQTPKHLITATGQRVTLRCSPRSGDLSVYWYQQSLDQGLQFLIQYYNGEERAKGNILERFSAQQFPDLHSELNLSSLELGDSALYFCASSSTSGKETQYFGPGTRLLVL.